Listed below are T cell receptor beta chains from one sample, sequenced in a study of blood T cells in healthy people across ages. TCRdb re-called the 5' RACE reads through MiXCR, storing one row per CDR3 protein. The table lists just under 550,000 distinct CDR3 sequences, 24% of them singletons. These data were likewise used in another study, on T cells of mothers and their children.

The specimen was blood. These receptors all come from a boy aged 5-17 years in good health. Both conserved end residues are part of each CDR3. D genes are given only for firm matches. The listing skips clone size in some rows; elsewhere it reads once, few, many or a size class.

D gene	clone size	V gene	J gene	CDR3 DNA	CDR3 protein
-	few	TRBV7-8	TRBJ1-4	TGTGCCAGCAGCTTAGAGTCGGCTCGGTCCGGTGAAAAACTGTTTTTT	CASSLESARSGEKLFF
-	few	TRBV6-2/TRBV6-3	TRBJ1-1	TGTGCCAGCAGTTCAGGGGTGTACACTGAAGCTTTCTTT	CASSSGVYTEAFF
-	-	TRBV7-3	TRBJ2-2	TGTGCCAGCAGCTTAGATGGGGGATCCGGGGAGCTGTTTTTT	CASSLDGGSGELFF
TRBD1	-	TRBV28	TRBJ2-7	TGTGCCAGCAGTTCGACAGGGGGCATTATTAGGTCCTACGAGCAGTACTTC	CASSSTGGIIRSYEQYF
TRBD2	-	TRBV20-1	TRBJ2-3	TGCAGTGCTAGCCCCCCACTAGCGGGAGCCTTGCGTAGCACAGATACGCAGTATTTT	CSASPPLAGALRSTDTQYF
TRBD1	few	TRBV6-6	TRBJ1-2	TGTGCCAGCAGTAGACCCGGGACAGGGGGCCATGGCTACACCTTC	CASSRPGTGGHGYTF
-	-	TRBV27	TRBJ1-2	TGTGCCAGCAGTTCCCATAAATTCTATGGCTACACCTTC	CASSSHKFYGYTF
TRBD2	few	TRBV7-2	TRBJ2-3	TGTGCCAGCAGCTACAGGACTAGCTCGGATACGCAGTATTTT	CASSYRTSSDTQYF
TRBD1	few	TRBV20-1	TRBJ2-1	TGCAGTGCTAGGGGACAGTACAATGAGCAGTTCTTC	CSARGQYNEQFF
-	-	TRBV5-1	TRBJ1-4	TGCGCCAGCAGGGGAACTCCTGAAAAACTGTTTTTT	CASRGTPEKLFF
-	few	TRBV6-5	TRBJ2-7	TGTGCCAGCAGTTACCGGGACGGTGGGTACGAGCAGTACTTC	CASSYRDGGYEQYF
TRBD1	-	TRBV2	TRBJ2-6	TGTGCCAGCAGGGACAGGGGAACTGGGGCCAACGTCCTGACTTTC	CASRDRGTGANVLTF
-	-	TRBV7-9	TRBJ2-1	TGTGCCAGCAGCTCCTTACCAGTCCTCTACAATGAGCAGTTCTTC	CASSSLPVLYNEQFF
-	few	TRBV3-1	TRBJ2-7	TGTGCCAGCAGCCGTCGGGCTAGCAGGCGTGGCGAGCAGTACTTC	CASSRRASRRGEQYF
TRBD1	-	TRBV11-2	TRBJ1-2	TGTGCCAGCAGTCTACAGGGGGTAGGCGGCTACACCTTC	CASSLQGVGGYTF
-	-	TRBV4-3	TRBJ2-6	TGCGCCAGCAGCCAAGGACCGCACTCTGGGGCCAACGTCCTGACTTTC	CASSQGPHSGANVLTF
-	-	TRBV28	TRBJ1-4	TGTGCCAGCACCAGGCCCGCGACAGGCTGGGGAACTAATGAAAAACTGTTTTTT	CASTRPATGWGTNEKLFF
TRBD1	few	TRBV3-1	TRBJ2-2	TGTGCCAGCAGCTACACCGACAGGGGCGACGGGGAGCTGTTTTTT	CASSYTDRGDGELFF
-	-	TRBV6-2/TRBV6-3	TRBJ1-1	TGTGCCAGCAGTAAATACGGAACCAGAAACACTGAAGCTTTCTTT	CASSKYGTRNTEAFF
-	few	TRBV7-9	TRBJ1-1	TGTGCCAGCAGCCAGAGTGACACGTACACTGAAGCTTTCTTT	CASSQSDTYTEAFF
-	many	TRBV29-1	TRBJ2-2	TGCAGCGTCGCCACGGGCAGGGGTCTTGACACCGGGGAGCTGTTTTTT	CSVATGRGLDTGELFF
-	few	TRBV4-1	TRBJ2-5	TGCGCCAGCAGCCCCCCGCTAGACCAAGAGACCCAGTACTTC	CASSPPLDQETQYF
-	-	TRBV29-1	TRBJ2-1	TGCAGCGTTGAACGGGAGTTCTACAATGAGCAGTTCTTC	CSVEREFYNEQFF
-	-	TRBV27	TRBJ2-7	TGTGCCAGCAGTTTGAGCGGACTTACCTACGAGCAGTACTTC	CASSLSGLTYEQYF
-	few	TRBV5-1	TRBJ2-5	TGCGCCAGCAGCTTGTTAACCCCTGGGGACCAAGAGACCCAGTACTTC	CASSLLTPGDQETQYF
-	-	TRBV5-6	TRBJ2-5	TGTGCCAGCTCGGAGCAACTCGACCAAGAGACCCAGTACTTC	CASSEQLDQETQYF
TRBD2	once	TRBV7-2	TRBJ2-3	TGTGCCAGCAGCTTCCCCCTAGCGGGAGGGCCGGGGCCTAGCACAGATACGCAGTATTTT	CASSFPLAGGPGPSTDTQYF
TRBD2	-	TRBV28	TRBJ2-1	TGTGCCAGCAGGGGGACTAGCGGGAGCATCTACAATGAGCAGTTCTTC	CASRGTSGSIYNEQFF
-	-	TRBV20-1	TRBJ2-7	TGCAGCTTGATCGGGGAGTACGAGCAGTACTTC	CSLIGEYEQYF
TRBD2	-	TRBV15	TRBJ2-1	TGTGCCACCAGCAGCCTGGGGACTAGCGGGATGGCTGAGCAGTTCTTC	CATSSLGTSGMAEQFF
TRBD1	-	TRBV6-5	TRBJ2-5	TGTGCCAGCAGTTACTCAAGGGACAGGGGGAGCGAGACCCAGTACTTC	CASSYSRDRGSETQYF
TRBD2	few	TRBV7-9	TRBJ2-7	TGTGCCAGCAGCTTAGCCCACGTTTACACTAGCGAGGACTCCTACGAGCAGTACTTC	CASSLAHVYTSEDSYEQYF
-	-	TRBV11-2	TRBJ2-7	TGTGCCAGCAGCTTAGGGGGGGAAGTCTACGAGCAGTACTTC	CASSLGGEVYEQYF
TRBD1	-	TRBV27	TRBJ2-7	TGTGCCAGCAGTTTATACACGGGACAGGTCTACGAGCAGTACTTC	CASSLYTGQVYEQYF
-	-	TRBV29-1	TRBJ1-2	TGCAGCGTTGAAGATTATCTGTATCCCCGGGGCTATGGCTACACCTTC	CSVEDYLYPRGYGYTF
TRBD1	-	TRBV28	TRBJ2-7	TGTGCCAGCAGCCCCACACCCGGGACAGGGGGACGTTTTGTCTACGAGCAGTACTTC	CASSPTPGTGGRFVYEQYF
TRBD2	few	TRBV11-2	TRBJ2-1	TGTGCCAGCAGCCAATTGACGCTAGCGGGTCCCTCCTACAATGAGCAGTTCTTC	CASSQLTLAGPSYNEQFF